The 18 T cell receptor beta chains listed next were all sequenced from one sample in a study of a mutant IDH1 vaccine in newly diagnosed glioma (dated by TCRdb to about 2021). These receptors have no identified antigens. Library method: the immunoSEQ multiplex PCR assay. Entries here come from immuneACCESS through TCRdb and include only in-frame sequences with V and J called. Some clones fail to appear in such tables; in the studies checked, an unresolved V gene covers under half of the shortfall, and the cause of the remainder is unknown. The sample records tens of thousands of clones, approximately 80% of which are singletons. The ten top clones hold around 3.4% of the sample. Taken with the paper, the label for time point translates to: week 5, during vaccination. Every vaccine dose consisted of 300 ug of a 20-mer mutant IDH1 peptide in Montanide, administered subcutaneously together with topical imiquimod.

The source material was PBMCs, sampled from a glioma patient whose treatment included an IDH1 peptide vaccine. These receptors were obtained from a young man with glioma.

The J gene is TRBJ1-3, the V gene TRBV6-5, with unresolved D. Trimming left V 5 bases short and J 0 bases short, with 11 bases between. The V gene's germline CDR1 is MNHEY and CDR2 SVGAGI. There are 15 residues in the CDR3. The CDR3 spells CASSRTASSGNTIYF. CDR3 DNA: TGTGCCAGCAGTCGGACGGCTAGCTCTGGAAACACCATATATTTT.

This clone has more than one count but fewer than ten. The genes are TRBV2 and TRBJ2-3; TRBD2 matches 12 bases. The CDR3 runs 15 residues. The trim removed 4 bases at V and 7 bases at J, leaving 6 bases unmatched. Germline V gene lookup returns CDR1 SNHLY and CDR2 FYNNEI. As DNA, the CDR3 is TGTGCCAGCAGTGCGACTAGCGGGGGTGTAAATACGCAGTATTTT. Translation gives CASSATSGGVNTQYF.

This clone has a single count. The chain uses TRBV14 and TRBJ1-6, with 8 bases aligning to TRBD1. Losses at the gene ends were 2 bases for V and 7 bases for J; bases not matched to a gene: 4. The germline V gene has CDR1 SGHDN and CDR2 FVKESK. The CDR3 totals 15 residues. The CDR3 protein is CASSQSQGVNSPLHF. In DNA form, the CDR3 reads TGTGCCAGCAGCCAATCACAGGGGGTCAATTCACCCCTCCACTTT. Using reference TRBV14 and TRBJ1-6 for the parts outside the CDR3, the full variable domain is EAGVTQFPSHSVIEKGQTVTLRCDPISGHDNLYWYRRVMGKEIKFLLHFVKESKQDESGMPNNRFLAERTGGTYSTLKVQPAELEDSGVYFCASSQSQGVNSPLHFGNGTRLTVT.

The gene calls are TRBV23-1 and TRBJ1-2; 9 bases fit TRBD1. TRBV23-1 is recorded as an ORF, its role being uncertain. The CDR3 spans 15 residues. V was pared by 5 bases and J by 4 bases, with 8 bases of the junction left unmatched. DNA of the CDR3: TGCGCCAGCAGTATTAGAACAGGGGGCTCCTATGGCTACACCTTC. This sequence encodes CASSIRTGGSYGYTF.

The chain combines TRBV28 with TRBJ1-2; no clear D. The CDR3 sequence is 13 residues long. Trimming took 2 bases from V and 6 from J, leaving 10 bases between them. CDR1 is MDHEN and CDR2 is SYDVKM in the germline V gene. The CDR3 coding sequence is TGTGCCAGCAGTTTAAAGGCGTTCCATGGCTACACCTTC. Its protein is CASSLKAFHGYTF.

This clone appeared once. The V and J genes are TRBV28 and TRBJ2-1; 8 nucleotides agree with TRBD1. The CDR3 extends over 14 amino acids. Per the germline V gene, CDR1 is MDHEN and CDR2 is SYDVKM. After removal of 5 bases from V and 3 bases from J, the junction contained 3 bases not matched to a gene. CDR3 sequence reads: CASSTGTGYNEQFF. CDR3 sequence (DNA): TGTGCCAGCAGTACTGGGACAGGCTACAATGAGCAGTTCTTC.

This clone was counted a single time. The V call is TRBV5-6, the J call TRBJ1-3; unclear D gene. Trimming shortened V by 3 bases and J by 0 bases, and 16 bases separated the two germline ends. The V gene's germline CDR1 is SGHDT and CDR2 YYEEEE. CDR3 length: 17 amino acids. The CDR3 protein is CASSYPRTTSSGNTIYF. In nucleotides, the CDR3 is TGTGCCAGCAGCTACCCGAGGACTACGAGCTCTGGAAACACCATATATTTT.

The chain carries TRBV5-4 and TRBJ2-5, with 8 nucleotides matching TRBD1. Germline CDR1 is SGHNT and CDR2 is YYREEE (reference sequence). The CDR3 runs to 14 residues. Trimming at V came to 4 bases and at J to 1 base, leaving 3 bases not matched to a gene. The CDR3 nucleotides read TGTGCCAGCAGCGGGGGACAGGCCCAAGAGACCCAGTACTTC. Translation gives CASSGGQAQETQYF.

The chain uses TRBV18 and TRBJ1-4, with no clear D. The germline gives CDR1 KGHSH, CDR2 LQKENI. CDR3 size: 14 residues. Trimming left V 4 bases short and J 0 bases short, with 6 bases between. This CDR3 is CASSHGSTNEKLFF. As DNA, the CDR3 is TGTGCCAGCTCACATGGCTCAACTAATGAAAAACTGTTTTTT.

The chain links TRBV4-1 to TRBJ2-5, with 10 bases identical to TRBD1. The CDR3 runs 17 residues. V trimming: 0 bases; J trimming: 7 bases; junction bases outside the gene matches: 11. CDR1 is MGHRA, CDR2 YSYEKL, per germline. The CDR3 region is CASSQDKTGGSQRTQYF. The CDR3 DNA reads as TGCGCCAGCAGCCAAGATAAGACAGGGGGCTCCCAGCGGACCCAGTACTTC.

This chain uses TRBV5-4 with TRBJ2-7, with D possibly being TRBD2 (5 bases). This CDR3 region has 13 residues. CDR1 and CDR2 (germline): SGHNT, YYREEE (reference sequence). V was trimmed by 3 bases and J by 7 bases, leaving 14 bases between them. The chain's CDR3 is CASSSGLLGEQYF. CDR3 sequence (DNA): TGTGCCAGCAGCTCCGGCCTACTAGGGGAGCAGTACTTC.

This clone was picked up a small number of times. DNA of the CDR3: TGTGCCAGCACCAGGGTCGCTGAAGCTTTCTTT. Translating gives CASTRVAEAFF. The gene calls are TRBV6-1 and TRBJ1-1; maybe TRBD1 (5 bases). Germline CDR1 reads MNHNS; CDR2 reads SASEGT. This CDR3 is built from 11 residues. Between the trimmed V and J ends, which lost 7 bases and 6 bases, there was a span of 9 bases.

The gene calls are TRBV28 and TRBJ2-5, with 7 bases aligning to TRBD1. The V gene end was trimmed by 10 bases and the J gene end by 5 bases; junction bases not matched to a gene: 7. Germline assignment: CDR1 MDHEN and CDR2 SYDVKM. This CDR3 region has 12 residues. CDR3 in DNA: TGTGCCACCACACAGGGGTTGGAGACCCAGTACTTC. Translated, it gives CATTQGLETQYF.

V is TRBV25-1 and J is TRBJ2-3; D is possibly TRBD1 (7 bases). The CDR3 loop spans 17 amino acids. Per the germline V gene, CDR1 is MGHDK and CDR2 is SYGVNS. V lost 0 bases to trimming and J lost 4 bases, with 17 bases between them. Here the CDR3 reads CASSEYSWQGGADTQYF. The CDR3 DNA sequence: TGTGCCAGCAGTGAATATTCGTGGCAGGGGGGCGCAGATACGCAGTATTTT.

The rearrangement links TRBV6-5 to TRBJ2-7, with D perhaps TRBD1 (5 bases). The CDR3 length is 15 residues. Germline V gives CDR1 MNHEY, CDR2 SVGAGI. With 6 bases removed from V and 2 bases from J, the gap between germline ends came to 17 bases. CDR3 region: CASRNTGERAYEQYF. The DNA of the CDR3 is TGTGCCAGCAGAAACACAGGAGAGAGAGCCTACGAGCAGTACTTC.

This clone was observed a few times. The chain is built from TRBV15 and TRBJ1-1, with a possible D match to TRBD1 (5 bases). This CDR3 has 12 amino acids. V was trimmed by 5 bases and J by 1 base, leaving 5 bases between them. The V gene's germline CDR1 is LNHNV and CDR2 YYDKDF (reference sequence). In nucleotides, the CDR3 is TGTGCCACCAGCGGGGGGAACACTGAAGCTTTCTTT. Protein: CATSGGNTEAFF.

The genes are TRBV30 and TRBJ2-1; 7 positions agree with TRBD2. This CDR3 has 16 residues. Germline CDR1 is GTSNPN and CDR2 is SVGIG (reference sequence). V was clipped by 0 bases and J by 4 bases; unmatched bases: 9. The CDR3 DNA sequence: TGTGCCTGGAGTGTGTGGGCGGGGGTTTCGTACAATGAGCAGTTCTTC. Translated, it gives CAWSVWAGVSYNEQFF. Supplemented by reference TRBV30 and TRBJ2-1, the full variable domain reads SQTIHQWPATLVQPVGSPLSLECTVEGTSNPNLYWYRQAAGRGLQLLFYSVGIGQISSEVPQNLSASRPQDRQFILSSKKLLLSDSGFYLCAWSVWAGVSYNEQFFGPGTRLTVL.

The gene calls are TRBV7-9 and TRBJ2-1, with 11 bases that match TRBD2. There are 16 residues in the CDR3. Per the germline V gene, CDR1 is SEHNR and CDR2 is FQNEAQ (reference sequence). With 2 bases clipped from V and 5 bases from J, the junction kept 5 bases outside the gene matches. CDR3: CASSLRGTSGDNEQFF. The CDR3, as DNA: TGTGCCAGCAGCTTACGCGGGACTAGCGGAGACAATGAGCAGTTCTTC.